Listed below are T cell receptor beta chains from one sample, sequenced in a study of T-cell reconstitution after alpha-beta-depleted transplantation in children. TCRdb itself ran the PCR reads through MiXCR, one entry per CDR3 protein. The table lists about 610,000 distinct CDR3 sequences, about 10% of them singletons. This specimen consisted of PBMCs from the stem cell graft donor, obtained from the stem cell graft. The receptors here all came from a human donor who donated a stem cell graft to a child with acute myeloid leukemia. CDR3s include the opening cysteine and the closing phenylalanine or tryptophan. The order of the fields is J gene, D gene, V gene, clone size, CDR3 DNA, CDR3 protein. A D gene is named only where the DNA matches it firmly. The listing skips clone size in some rows; elsewhere it reads once, few, many or a size class.

J gene: TRBJ2-1
D gene: TRBD1
V gene: TRBV7-9
clone size: NA
CDR3 DNA: TGTGCCAGCAGCCAAGGGCAGGGGGTTTGGCAGTTCTTC
CDR3 protein: CASSQGQGVWQFF

J gene: TRBJ2-7
D gene: TRBD1
V gene: TRBV11-1
clone size: few
CDR3 DNA: TGTGCCAGCAGCTTTGCAATTGTAAATCGGGACAGGGGACACGAGCAGTACTTC
CDR3 protein: CASSFAIVNRDRGHEQYF

J gene: TRBJ2-2
D gene: NA
V gene: TRBV12-3/TRBV12-4
clone size: few
CDR3 DNA: TGTGCCAGCAGTCCCCGGCAGGGAGTGAACACCGGGGAGCTGTTTTTT
CDR3 protein: CASSPRQGVNTGELFF

J gene: TRBJ2-1
D gene: TRBD2
V gene: TRBV5-1
clone size: few
CDR3 DNA: TGCGCCAGCAGTTTAGTAGCTAGCGGGACCTACAATGAGCAGTTCTTC
CDR3 protein: CASSLVASGTYNEQFF

J gene: TRBJ2-7
D gene: NA
V gene: TRBV12-3/TRBV12-4
clone size: few
CDR3 DNA: TGTGCCAGCAGTTTATGGCCCGACTCCTACGAGCAGTACTTC
CDR3 protein: CASSLWPDSYEQYF

J gene: TRBJ2-2
D gene: NA
V gene: TRBV14
clone size: NA
CDR3 DNA: TGTGCCAGCAGCCAAGTGCGGACCGGGGAGCTGTTTTTT
CDR3 protein: CASSQVRTGELFF

J gene: TRBJ2-2
D gene: NA
V gene: TRBV20-1
clone size: NA
CDR3 DNA: TGCAGTGCGGTCGGACCACATACTTTTACCGGGGAGCTGTTTTTT
CDR3 protein: CSAVGPHTFTGELFF

J gene: TRBJ2-7
D gene: TRBD2
V gene: TRBV20-1
clone size: NA
CDR3 DNA: TGCAGTGCTTCGAGCGGGAGCCCCTACGAGCAGTACTTC
CDR3 protein: CSASSGSPYEQYF

J gene: TRBJ2-3
D gene: TRBD2
V gene: TRBV7-9
clone size: NA
CDR3 DNA: TGTGCCAGCAGCCCGTCGAAGCTAGCGGACACAGATACGCAGTATTTT
CDR3 protein: CASSPSKLADTDTQYF

J gene: TRBJ2-3
D gene: TRBD2
V gene: TRBV14
clone size: few
CDR3 DNA: TGTGCCAGCAGCCAAGTTCTAGCGGGAGCTGGGGATACGCAGTATTTT
CDR3 protein: CASSQVLAGAGDTQYF

J gene: TRBJ2-3
D gene: NA
V gene: TRBV20-1
clone size: NA
CDR3 DNA: TGCAGTGCTTTGTTCGGGTCTCCCACAGATACGCAGTATTTT
CDR3 protein: CSALFGSPTDTQYF

J gene: TRBJ2-5
D gene: TRBD1
V gene: TRBV15
clone size: NA
CDR3 DNA: TGTGCCACCAGCAGAGAGAACAGGGGGCGTGAGACCCAGTACTTC
CDR3 protein: CATSRENRGRETQYF

J gene: TRBJ2-1
D gene: NA
V gene: TRBV29-1
clone size: few
CDR3 DNA: TGCAGCGTCCGCGCGGAATTCCCGGCCTCTGATGAGCAGTTCTTC
CDR3 protein: CSVRAEFPASDEQFF

J gene: TRBJ2-3
D gene: NA
V gene: TRBV5-1
clone size: NA
CDR3 DNA: TGCGCCAGCAGCTTGGTGGACGGACGGCTCACAGATACGCAGTATTTT
CDR3 protein: CASSLVDGRLTDTQYF

J gene: TRBJ2-1
D gene: TRBD2
V gene: TRBV3-1
clone size: NA
CDR3 DNA: TGTGCCAGCAGTATGACTAGCGGGAGCCCCAATGAGCAGTTCTTC
CDR3 protein: CASSMTSGSPNEQFF

J gene: TRBJ2-7
D gene: NA
V gene: TRBV11-1
clone size: many
CDR3 DNA: TGTGCCAGCAGCTTAGAAGAGGGGAGGAGCGAGCAGTACTTC
CDR3 protein: CASSLEEGRSEQYF

J gene: TRBJ2-1
D gene: NA
V gene: TRBV9
clone size: NA
CDR3 DNA: TGTGCCAGCAGCGTAGGGGGGAGCAGGAGCTCCTACAATGAGCAGTTCTTC
CDR3 protein: CASSVGGSRSSYNEQFF

J gene: TRBJ2-1
D gene: NA
V gene: TRBV7-2
clone size: few
CDR3 DNA: TGTGCCAGCAGCTTAGCGACAGTCCGGGATGAGCAGTTCTTC
CDR3 protein: CASSLATVRDEQFF

J gene: TRBJ2-3
D gene: TRBD2
V gene: TRBV20-1
clone size: NA
CDR3 DNA: TGCAGTGCTAGAGCGGCGACTAGCGGGAGTCGGGATACGCAGTATTTT
CDR3 protein: CSARAATSGSRDTQYF

J gene: TRBJ2-6
D gene: TRBD2
V gene: TRBV29-1
clone size: NA
CDR3 DNA: TGCAGCGTTGGGGGGACGGGAGGCTCTGGGGCCAACGTCCTGACTTTC
CDR3 protein: CSVGGTGGSGANVLTF

J gene: TRBJ2-5
D gene: TRBD2
V gene: TRBV29-1
clone size: many
CDR3 DNA: TGCAGCGTTGAATGGCTAGCGGGACGTCAAGAGACCCAGTACTTC
CDR3 protein: CSVEWLAGRQETQYF

J gene: TRBJ2-1
D gene: TRBD1
V gene: TRBV12-3/TRBV12-4
clone size: NA
CDR3 DNA: TGTGCCAGCACCTTGGGACAGGGTTACAATGAGCAGTTCTTC
CDR3 protein: CASTLGQGYNEQFF